This is a list of T cell receptor beta chains from one sample in a study of T cell changes during pregnancy in multiple sclerosis. Measured with immunoSEQ multiplex PCR; TCRdb has only the in-frame clones, and not every one. The sample shows approximately 90,000 clones, 90% to 95% of them seen only once. Sequencing was performed on peripheral blood, taken in the first trimester of pregnancy. Source of these receptors: a female donor with multiple sclerosis, enrolled in a pregnancy study. The CDR3 runs from the conserved cysteine through the conserved F or W. The D gene is left open where the match is weak. A clone size is listed for some rows: how often the clone was seen (once, few, many), or a class if it is expanded.

clone_size: -; v_call: TRBV6-5; d_call: -; j_call: TRBJ1-3; cdr3_aa: CASLDSSGNTIYF; cdr3_nt: TGTGCCAGTCTAGACAGCTCCGGAAACACCATATATTTT
clone_size: -; v_call: TRBV30; d_call: TRBD1; j_call: TRBJ2-3; cdr3_aa: CAWARQGIGTDTQYF; cdr3_nt: TGTGCCTGGGCACGACAGGGGATAGGTACAGATACGCAGTATTTT
clone_size: -; v_call: TRBV5-1; d_call: -; j_call: TRBJ1-2; cdr3_aa: CASSQAMRDDDYTF; cdr3_nt: TGCGCCAGCAGCCAGGCCATGCGGGACGATGACTACACCTTC
clone_size: -; v_call: TRBV7-2; d_call: TRBD1; j_call: TRBJ1-1; cdr3_aa: CASSLGQGTEAFF; cdr3_nt: TGTGCCAGCAGCCTGGGACAGGGCACTGAAGCTTTCTTT
clone_size: -; v_call: TRBV5-6; d_call: TRBD1; j_call: TRBJ2-2; cdr3_aa: CASSSLGTGYVGELFF; cdr3_nt: TGTGCCAGCAGCTCCCTAGGGACAGGGTATGTCGGGGAGCTGTTTTTT
clone_size: -; v_call: TRBV5-1; d_call: -; j_call: TRBJ2-7; cdr3_aa: CASSKEGEYEQYF; cdr3_nt: TGCGCCAGCAGCAAGGAGGGCGAATACGAGCAGTACTTC
clone_size: -; v_call: TRBV27; d_call: -; j_call: TRBJ1-5; cdr3_aa: CASSAGTGNQPQHF; cdr3_nt: TGTGCCAGCAGTGCCGGGACTGGGAATCAGCCCCAGCATTTT
clone_size: once; v_call: TRBV30; d_call: TRBD2; j_call: TRBJ2-3; cdr3_aa: CAWSLAGNTDTQYF; cdr3_nt: TGTGCCTGGAGTCTAGCGGGGAACACAGATACGCAGTATTTT
clone_size: -; v_call: TRBV7-9; d_call: -; j_call: TRBJ2-7; cdr3_aa: CATRGPSLYEQYF; cdr3_nt: TGTGCCACGAGAGGGCCTAGTCTCTACGAGCAGTACTTC
clone_size: -; v_call: TRBV30; d_call: -; j_call: TRBJ1-6; cdr3_aa: CAWNFHRVPPNSPLHF; cdr3_nt: TGTGCCTGGAACTTCCACAGGGTTCCGCCTAATTCACCCCTCCACTTT
clone_size: -; v_call: TRBV9; d_call: -; j_call: TRBJ2-3; cdr3_aa: CASSVDGSSTDTQYF; cdr3_nt: TGTGCCAGCAGCGTAGACGGGAGTAGCACAGATACGCAGTATTTT
clone_size: -; v_call: TRBV2; d_call: -; j_call: TRBJ1-1; cdr3_aa: CASRVEIVAEAFF; cdr3_nt: TGTGCCAGCAGAGTGGAGATAGTCGCTGAAGCTTTCTTT
clone_size: -; v_call: TRBV5-6; d_call: -; j_call: TRBJ2-7; cdr3_aa: CASSALYEQYF; cdr3_nt: TGTGCCAGCAGCGCACTCTACGAGCAGTACTTC
clone_size: -; v_call: TRBV5-5; d_call: -; j_call: TRBJ2-7; cdr3_aa: CASSLVRATYEQYF; cdr3_nt: TGTGCCAGCAGCTTGGTGAGGGCGACCTACGAGCAGTACTTC
clone_size: -; v_call: TRBV7-2; d_call: -; j_call: TRBJ1-3; cdr3_aa: CASSLAAGQGSGNTIYF; cdr3_nt: TGTGCCAGCAGCTTAGCTGCAGGACAAGGCTCTGGAAACACCATATATTTT
clone_size: -; v_call: TRBV29-1; d_call: -; j_call: TRBJ2-5; cdr3_aa: CSVDRGDQETQYF; cdr3_nt: TGCAGCGTTGACAGGGGGGACCAAGAGACCCAGTACTTC
clone_size: -; v_call: TRBV7-8; d_call: -; j_call: TRBJ2-7; cdr3_aa: CASSLTRDFYEQYF; cdr3_nt: TGTGCCAGCAGCTTAACCCGGGACTTTTACGAGCAGTACTTC
clone_size: once; v_call: TRBV19; d_call: TRBD1; j_call: TRBJ2-1; cdr3_aa: CASSRRTGQVYNEQFF; cdr3_nt: TGTGCCAGTAGTAGACGGACAGGGCAGGTATACAATGAGCAGTTCTTC
clone_size: once; v_call: TRBV9; d_call: -; j_call: TRBJ1-2; cdr3_aa: CASSVRGLFTF; cdr3_nt: TGTGCCAGCAGCGTAAGGGGGTTGTTCACCTTC
clone_size: -; v_call: TRBV5-1; d_call: TRBD1; j_call: TRBJ1-2; cdr3_aa: CASREGTVLTTYGYTF; cdr3_nt: TGCGCCAGCAGGGAGGGGACAGTCCTCACCACCTATGGCTACACCTTC
clone_size: -; v_call: TRBV11-2; d_call: TRBD2; j_call: TRBJ2-1; cdr3_aa: CASSLDPTSGRADEQFF; cdr3_nt: TGTGCCAGCAGCTTAGACCCCACTAGCGGGAGGGCCGATGAGCAGTTCTTC
clone_size: -; v_call: TRBV7-9; d_call: TRBD1; j_call: TRBJ2-2; cdr3_aa: CASSIRGIWDTGELFF; cdr3_nt: TGTGCCAGCAGCATCAGGGGGATTTGGGACACCGGGGAGCTGTTTTTT
clone_size: -; v_call: TRBV7-6; d_call: -; j_call: TRBJ2-1; cdr3_aa: CASSFSRSSGYNEQFF; cdr3_nt: TGTGCCAGCAGCTTTAGTAGGAGTAGCGGCTACAATGAGCAGTTCTTC
clone_size: -; v_call: TRBV15; d_call: TRBD1; j_call: TRBJ1-5; cdr3_aa: CATSRPRDRRRIDNQPQHF; cdr3_nt: TGTGCCACCAGCAGACCGCGGGACAGGAGACGAATTGACAATCAGCCCCAGCATTTT
clone_size: -; v_call: TRBV9; d_call: TRBD1; j_call: TRBJ1-6; cdr3_aa: CASSVTGAYNSPLHF; cdr3_nt: TGTGCCAGCAGCGTTACAGGGGCCTATAATTCACCCCTCCACTTT
clone_size: -; v_call: TRBV9; d_call: -; j_call: TRBJ2-1; cdr3_aa: CASSVEGSNLYNEQFF; cdr3_nt: TGTGCCAGCAGCGTAGAGGGGTCTAACCTCTACAATGAGCAGTTCTTC
clone_size: -; v_call: TRBV11-3; d_call: TRBD2; j_call: TRBJ2-3; cdr3_aa: CASSPRRTSGGASQYF; cdr3_nt: TGTGCCAGCAGCCCAAGGAGGACTAGCGGGGGGGCCTCGCAGTATTTT
clone_size: -; v_call: TRBV5-1; d_call: -; j_call: TRBJ1-6; cdr3_aa: CASSLIDHNSPLHF; cdr3_nt: TGCGCCAGCAGCTTGATAGATCATAATTCACCCCTCCACTTT
clone_size: -; v_call: TRBV6-1; d_call: TRBD1; j_call: TRBJ1-1; cdr3_aa: CASSDRQGIVAFF; cdr3_nt: TGTGCCAGCAGTGATAGACAGGGGATTGTGGCTTTCTTT
clone_size: once; v_call: TRBV7-2; d_call: TRBD1; j_call: TRBJ1-1; cdr3_aa: CASILTLGTGMSEAFF; cdr3_nt: TGTGCCAGCATCCTCACGTTGGGGACAGGGATGTCTGAAGCTTTCTTT
clone_size: -; v_call: TRBV5-4; d_call: TRBD2; j_call: TRBJ2-7; cdr3_aa: CASSFPGTSSYEQYF; cdr3_nt: TGTGCCAGCAGCTTTCCCGGGACTAGCTCCTACGAGCAGTACTTC
clone_size: -; v_call: TRBV10-3; d_call: -; j_call: TRBJ2-1; cdr3_aa: CAIRRLEGSEQFF; cdr3_nt: TGTGCCATCAGACGACTAGAAGGTTCTGAGCAGTTCTTC
clone_size: -; v_call: TRBV30; d_call: TRBD1; j_call: TRBJ2-7; cdr3_aa: CAWSPGQGRYEQYF; cdr3_nt: TGTGCCTGGAGCCCAGGACAGGGCCGGTACGAGCAGTACTTC
clone_size: few; v_call: TRBV7-7; d_call: TRBD2; j_call: TRBJ2-1; cdr3_aa: CASSPTSLAGDNEQFF; cdr3_nt: TGTGCCAGCAGCCCCACGAGTCTAGCGGGGGACAATGAGCAGTTCTTC
clone_size: -; v_call: TRBV5-6; d_call: -; j_call: TRBJ1-3; cdr3_aa: CASSLDRVPGNTIYF; cdr3_nt: TGTGCCAGCAGCTTGGACAGGGTTCCTGGAAACACCATATATTTT
clone_size: -; v_call: TRBV28; d_call: -; j_call: TRBJ2-3; cdr3_aa: CASGGVGVTDTQYF; cdr3_nt: TGTGCCAGTGGCGGGGTAGGTGTGACAGATACGCAGTATTTT
clone_size: once; v_call: TRBV25-1; d_call: -; j_call: TRBJ1-1; cdr3_aa: CASSELTEAFF; cdr3_nt: TGTGCCAGCAGTGAATTAACTGAAGCTTTCTTT
clone_size: -; v_call: TRBV6-1; d_call: -; j_call: TRBJ1-2; cdr3_aa: CASSPSGTYGYTF; cdr3_nt: TGTGCCAGCAGTCCCAGCGGAACTTATGGCTACACCTTC
clone_size: -; v_call: TRBV5-1; d_call: TRBD1; j_call: TRBJ2-6; cdr3_aa: CASSLALTGGSGANVLTF; cdr3_nt: TGCGCCAGCAGCTTGGCGTTGACAGGGGGCTCTGGGGCCAACGTCCTGACTTTC
clone_size: -; v_call: TRBV2; d_call: -; j_call: TRBJ2-2; cdr3_aa: CASSETGSNTGELFF; cdr3_nt: TGTGCCAGCAGTGAAACGGGAAGCAACACCGGGGAGCTGTTTTTT
clone_size: -; v_call: TRBV10-3; d_call: -; j_call: TRBJ2-3; cdr3_aa: CAISLGPIPNTDTQYF; cdr3_nt: TGTGCCATCTCTCTGGGCCCCATACCTAACACAGATACGCAGTATTTT
clone_size: -; v_call: TRBV5-6; d_call: TRBD1; j_call: TRBJ1-1; cdr3_aa: CASSFSHTGVMNTEAFF; cdr3_nt: TGTGCCAGCAGCTTCTCCCATACAGGGGTCATGAACACTGAAGCTTTCTTT
clone_size: -; v_call: TRBV5-4; d_call: TRBD2; j_call: TRBJ2-7; cdr3_aa: CASSRGGYSYEQYF; cdr3_nt: TGTGCCAGCAGCCGGGGGGGGTACTCCTACGAGCAGTACTTC
clone_size: -; v_call: TRBV7-6; d_call: -; j_call: TRBJ1-2; cdr3_aa: CASSLNTNYGYTF; cdr3_nt: TGTGCCAGCAGCTTAAACACTAACTATGGCTACACCTTC
clone_size: -; v_call: TRBV5-1; d_call: TRBD2; j_call: TRBJ2-7; cdr3_aa: CASSGGTSGAYEQYF; cdr3_nt: TGCGCCAGCAGCGGTGGGACTAGCGGTGCCTACGAGCAGTACTTC
clone_size: -; v_call: TRBV5-4; d_call: -; j_call: TRBJ2-7; cdr3_aa: CASSFRGSAYEQYF; cdr3_nt: TGTGCCAGCAGCTTTCGGGGGAGCGCCTACGAGCAGTACTTC